Below, 2 T cell receptor beta chains from the same sample are listed, as sequenced in a study of blood T cell repertoires in COVID-19. TCRdb keeps only in-frame clones here, not all; method: immunoSEQ multiplex PCR. Here the sample spans 78,000 or so clones, approximately 83% being singletons. The sequencing input was peripheral blood. The receptors stem from a woman aged 55-75 years with acute or convalescent COVID-19.

This chain uses TRBV3-1 (or the pseudogene TRBV3-2) with TRBJ1-3, with TRBD1 as a possible D gene (5 bases). Germline loops: CDR1 LGHDT, CDR2 YNNKEL (reference sequence). Trimming cost V 7 bases and J 4 bases, with 14 bases left between them. The CDR3 contains 14 residues. In DNA, the CDR3 is TGTGCCAGCACCGGGCAGGGCGGAGGAAACACCATATATTTT. Its translation is CASTGQGGGNTIYF.

V is TRBV7-2 and J is TRBJ2-2; no definite D call. The CDR3 contains 17 residues. CDR1 and CDR2 from the germline V gene are SGHTA and FQGNSA. Trimming stripped 3 bases from V and 1 base from J, with 15 bases between. The CDR3 sequence is CASSFNIRPGNTGELFF. The CDR3, as DNA: TGTGCCAGCAGCTTCAATATTCGCCCGGGGAACACCGGGGAGCTGTTTTTT.